Listed here are 10 T cell receptor beta chains from one sample, sequenced in a study of CD8 T cells in ankylosing spondylitis. Study-wide results and caveats: Characteristic of ankylosing spondylitis blood, it appeared, was a TCR beta motif comprising several highly homologous variants.

TCRdb reprocessed the 5' RACE reads with MiXCR, giving one entry per CDR3 protein. The repertoire includes around 440,000 distinct CDR3 sequences, approximately 17% of them detected once, and approximately 1% sits in the top ten. These receptors are not linked to any known antigen. The sequenced material came from blood, either unsorted or a sorted T cell fraction (not recorded which). These TCRs come from a male donor with ankylosing spondylitis.

There are a few counts of this clonotype. V usage is TRBV5-1 and J usage is TRBJ2-5, with D unclear. V was shortened by 1 base and J by 5 bases, with 12 bases between the two germline ends. Germline V gene lookup returns CDR1 SGHRS and CDR2 YFSETQ. The CDR3 runs 14 residues. DNA of the CDR3: TGCGCCAGCAGCTTGACTCCTTCCTTGGAGACCCAGTACTTC. This encodes CASSLTPSLETQYF.

The chain couples TRBV7-9 to TRBJ2-1; D remains ambiguous. This CDR3 comprises 15 residues. Trimming took 2 bases from V and 9 from J, leaving 17 bases between them. The V gene's germline CDR1 is SEHNR and CDR2 FQNEAQ (reference sequence). In nucleotides, the CDR3 is TGTGCCAGCAGCTTATGGCCCGCACTTAATGGTGAGCAGTTCTTC. Translated, it gives CASSLWPALNGEQFF.

The chain employs TRBV29-1 and TRBJ2-5; 10 bases align to TRBD1. Germline-derived CDR1 and CDR2 are SQVTM and ANQGSEA. The ends lost 7 bases at V and 5 bases at J; junction bases unmatched: 13. This CDR3 region has 15 residues. The CDR3 is CSDVHMTGGLETQYF. The CDR3 DNA follows: TGCAGCGATGTTCATATGACAGGGGGCTTGGAGACCCAGTACTTC.

The sample holds a few counts of this clonotype. The chain joins TRBV7-2 to TRBJ2-7; D remains unclear. The CDR3 spans 14 residues. Germline V gives CDR1 SGHTA, CDR2 FQGNSA. The V end was cut by 4 bases, the J end by 7 bases, with 17 bases between. Written as DNA, the CDR3 is TGTGCCAGCAGCTCTTCTCATCTCTATATAGAGCAGTACTTC. Its protein product is CASSSSHLYIEQYF. Using reference TRBV7-2 and TRBJ2-7 for the parts outside the CDR3, the full variable domain is GAGVSQSPSNKVTEKGKDVELRCDPISGHTALYWYRQSLGQGLEFLIYFQGNSAPDKSGLPSDRFSAERTGGSVSTLTIQRTQQEDSAVYLCASSSSHLYIEQYFGPGTRLTVT.

The J gene is TRBJ1-2, the V gene TRBV10-3; no clear D gene. Germline V gene data show CDR1 as ENHRY and CDR2 as SYGVKD. The CDR3 is 14 residues long. Trimming removed 3 bases at V and 8 bases at J, with 16 bases between. CDR3 nucleotide sequence: TGTGCCATCAGTGAACCGGGAGAGGAGAGGGGCTACACCTTC. Translated: CAISEPGEERGYTF.

The chain carries TRBV7-9 and TRBJ2-1; TRBD2 aligns across 10 bases. V shed 1 base, J shed 10 bases, and the junction held 7 bases outside the gene matches. The CDR3 runs to 15 residues. Germline CDR1 is SEHNR and CDR2 is FQNEAQ (reference sequence). The DNA of the CDR3 is TGTGCCAGCAGCTTAGGGCTAGCGGGAGTATACGAGCAGTTCTTC. Protein product: CASSLGLAGVYEQFF.

This clonotype has just a few counts. V gene TRBV27 combines with J gene TRBJ1-5, with 7 bases lining up with TRBD1. Germline CDR1 is MNHEY and CDR2 is SMNVEV (reference sequence). The CDR3 contains 14 residues. The V and J ends lost 4 bases and 7 bases, in that order; junction bases with no gene match: 7. The CDR3 nucleotides read TGTGCCAGCAGTTCCAACAGGGGTAAGCAGCCCCAGCATTTT. It specifies CASSSNRGKQPQHF.

This clonotype showed up just a few times. The V gene is TRBV11-2, the J gene TRBJ2-1; 7 bases fit TRBD2. This CDR3 is built from 16 residues. Germline V gene lookup returns CDR1 SGHAT and CDR2 FQNNGV. Germline trimming cut 3 bases from V and 3 bases from J; bases unmatched to any gene: 8. CDR3 amino acids: CASSFIVGTIYNEQFF. CDR3 bases: TGTGCCAGCAGCTTCATAGTCGGGACTATCTACAATGAGCAGTTCTTC.

The table lists this clonotype with a few counts. Written as DNA, the CDR3 is TGCAGCGTTGTACAAGTTGTAATGCCAGATACGCAGTATTTT. Translated, it gives CSVVQVVMPDTQYF. The gene calls are TRBV29-1 and TRBJ2-3; D not certain. Trimming stripped 4 bases from V and 4 bases from J, with 15 bases between. CDR1 is SQVTM, CDR2 ANQGSEA, per germline. The CDR3 is 14 amino acids.

This clonotype was detected only a few times. This rearrangement joins TRBV9 to TRBJ2-2, with 9 bases matching TRBD2. The germline V gene encodes CDR1 SGDLS and CDR2 YYNGEE. J lost 4 bases, V lost 0 bases, and 1 base had no gene match. The CDR3 has 15 residues. CDR3 sequence: CASSVGTSATGELFF. The CDR3, as DNA: TGTGCCAGCAGCGTAGGGACTAGCGCCACCGGGGAGCTGTTTTTT.